This paragraph reports one T cell receptor (beta chain). The table came from immunoSEQ multiplex PCR; TCRdb's copy has only in-frame clones and leaves some out. The data hold approximately 280,000 clones, with around 88% observed a single time. This record comes from a study of blood T cell repertoires in COVID-19. This TCR derives from a man aged 40-50 years with acute or convalescent COVID-19. Sequencing was performed on peripheral blood.

CDR3 bases: TGTGCCACCAGTGATCGGACAGGGGACTATGGCTACACCTTC. It codes for CATSDRTGDYGYTF. The chain carries TRBV24-1 and TRBJ1-2; the match to TRBD1 covers 9 bases. The V gene's germline CDR1 is KGHDR and CDR2 SFDVKD. This CDR3 has 14 amino acids. The ends lost 3 bases at V and 3 bases at J; junction bases unmatched: 1.